This T cell receptor beta chain was retrieved from a study of spatial heterogeneity in lung cancer (dated by TCRdb to about 2019). For the wider study: Beta-chain transcripts were consistently detected in greater numbers than alpha-chain transcripts, which likely reflects a higher abundance of beta-chain transcripts. TCR transcript counts in tumor regions correlated strongly with a T cell transcriptional module score from matched bulk RNA-seq. In the raw uncorrected reads, each unique combination of TCR and UMI appeared on average more than ten times. In non-small cell lung cancer, the study made a quantitative comparison of TCR alpha and beta repertoires among multiple tumor regions, matched nontumor lung and blood. The study linked features of the TCR repertoire to counts of nonsynonymous mutations, which were determined by whole-exome sequencing of tumor tissue. Both alpha and beta chains were TCR-sequenced in 220 or so tumor regions, some 64 matched nontumor lung samples and around 54 PBMC samples obtained at surgery. Study-wide findings and limitations: Counts of ubiquitous and regional expanded TCRs were found to correlate with counts of ubiquitous and regional nonsynonymous mutations, respectively. Confirming at a functional level the hypothesis that regional TCRs recognize regional mutations was considered to require additional single-cell paired TCR alpha and beta sequencing. A correlation was observed between the number of expanded intratumoral alpha and beta TCRs and the tumor nonsynonymous mutation count. TCR-seq coverage of tumor T cells was estimated at only 7% to 8.5% for alpha chains and around 14% for beta chains.

Reading the germline V gene gives CDR1 SQVTM and CDR2 ANQGSEA. The CDR3, cysteine through phenylalanine, is 14 amino acids long. Only CDR3 DNA is held: 42 bases, read in frame from base 1. V trim: 4 bases; J trim: 2 bases; unmatched bases: 3. The time point label, as the study defines it: sample taken at primary tumor resection. Donors were around 69 patients with early-stage, untreated non-small cell lung cancer from the lung TRACERx cohort. Whole RNA extracted from tumor and nontumor lung tissue, or from cryopreserved PBMC samples, was used for TCR sequencing without cell sorting. Only patients for whom sufficient RNA was available from at least two tumor regions were selected for TCR sequencing. Before selection, tumor and adjacent nontumor lung specimens were reviewed by a lung pathologist. The receptor library was made with 5' RACE. Sequencing used a NextSeq 500. To allow correction of PCR and sequencing errors, the TCR library protocol tagged every TCR cDNA molecule with a unique molecular identifier. In the authors' own workflow: Decombinator tools were used for TCR identification, UMI-based error correction and CDR3 extraction. TCRs above a frequency of 2 per 1,000, corresponding to the top 1% of the tumor frequency distribution, were defined as expanded. Expanded tumor TCRs were classed as regional if statistically deemed absent (corrected P<0.05) from at least one tumor region, otherwise ubiquitous. Rényi diversity was computed with the R vegan package after subsampling each repertoire 100 times to 5,000 TCRs. To build CDR3 similarity networks, amino acid triplet string-kernel similarity was used, and CDR3s were connected when their pairwise similarity was above 0.82. TCRdb reprocessed the public reads (quality trimming at Q25 with fastp, clone calling with MiXCR) and kept in-frame beta chains. Each CDR3 protein appears once, grouped with its most common genes and DNA. These V and J calls are TCRdb output, not the study's own analysis. This sample gives about 15,000 distinct CDR3 sequences in total; 6.5% to 8% of them show up just once. Jointly, the top ten make up 8.9% of the sample.

This clonotype is termed medium-sized (0.01 to 0.1%). The specificity of this receptor is unknown. Per-base qualities were not stored, and no clone one base away is much larger. This sample comprised lung tumor tissue, obtained at surgery. This TCR came from a male donor with early-stage non-small cell lung cancer. The rearrangement joined TRBV29-1 to TRBJ1-4, with 8 bases aligning to TRBD1. This receptor carries the CDR3 CSVGRQGTNEKLFF. The DNA reads as follows: TGCAGCGTTGGGAGACAGGGGACTAATGAAAAACTGTTTTTT.